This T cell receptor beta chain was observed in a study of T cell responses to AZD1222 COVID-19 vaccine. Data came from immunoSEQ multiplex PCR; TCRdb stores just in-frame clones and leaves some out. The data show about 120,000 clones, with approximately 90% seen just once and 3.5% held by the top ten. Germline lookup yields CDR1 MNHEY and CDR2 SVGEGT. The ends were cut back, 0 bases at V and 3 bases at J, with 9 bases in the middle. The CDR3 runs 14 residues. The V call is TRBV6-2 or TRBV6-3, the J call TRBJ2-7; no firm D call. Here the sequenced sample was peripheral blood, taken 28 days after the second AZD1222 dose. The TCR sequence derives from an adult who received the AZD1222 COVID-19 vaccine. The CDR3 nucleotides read TGTGCCAGCAGTTACTCCGGACGGAGCTACGAGCAGTACTTC. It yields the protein CASSYSGRSYEQYF.